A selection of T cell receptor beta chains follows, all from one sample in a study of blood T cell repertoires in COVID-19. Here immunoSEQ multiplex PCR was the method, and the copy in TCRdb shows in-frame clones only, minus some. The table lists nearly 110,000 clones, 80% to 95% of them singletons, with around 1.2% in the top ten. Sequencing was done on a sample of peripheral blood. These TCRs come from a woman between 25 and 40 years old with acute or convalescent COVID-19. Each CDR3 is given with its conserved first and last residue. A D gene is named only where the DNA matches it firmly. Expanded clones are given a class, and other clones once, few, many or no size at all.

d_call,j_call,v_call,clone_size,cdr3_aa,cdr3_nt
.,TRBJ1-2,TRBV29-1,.,CSVSPGESNYGYTF,TGCAGCGTTTCGCCAGGGGAGAGTAACTATGGCTACACCTTC
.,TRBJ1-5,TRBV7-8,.,CASSLNSNQPQHF,TGTGCCAGCAGCCTCAATAGCAATCAGCCCCAGCATTTT
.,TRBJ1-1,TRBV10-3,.,CAISTQMVDTEAFF,TGTGCCATCAGTACGCAGATGGTGGACACTGAAGCTTTCTTT
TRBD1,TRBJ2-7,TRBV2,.,CASSERTGTGIREQYF,TGTGCCAGCAGTGAGAGAACCGGGACAGGGATTAGGGAGCAGTACTTC
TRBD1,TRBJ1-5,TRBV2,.,CASKDRTGGAGNQPQHF,TGTGCCAGCAAGGATAGAACAGGGGGCGCGGGTAATCAGCCCCAGCATTTT
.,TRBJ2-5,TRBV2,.,CASSEMTNQETQYF,TGTGCCAGCAGTGAAATGACTAACCAAGAGACCCAGTACTTC
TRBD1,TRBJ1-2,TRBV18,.,CASSPWTGVDGYTF,TGTGCCAGCTCACCCTGGACAGGGGTCGATGGCTACACCTTC
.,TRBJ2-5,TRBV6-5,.,CASTLRRETQYF,TGTGCCAGCACTCTAAGGAGGGAGACCCAGTACTTC
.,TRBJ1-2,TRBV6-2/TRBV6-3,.,CASSNSNYGYTF,TGTGCCAGCAGCAACAGTAACTATGGCTACACCTTC
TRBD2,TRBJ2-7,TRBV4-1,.,CASSQVGGGSYEQYF,TGCGCCAGCAGCCAAGTTGGGGGGGGCTCCTACGAGCAGTACTTC
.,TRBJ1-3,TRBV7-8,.,CASSFTAGWTGNTIYF,TGTGCCAGCAGCTTTACAGCAGGGTGGACTGGAAACACCATATATTTT
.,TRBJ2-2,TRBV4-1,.,CASLDKNTGELFF,TGCGCCAGCTTGGACAAGAACACCGGGGAGCTGTTTTTT
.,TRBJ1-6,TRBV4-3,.,CASSQEVYGASVSYNSPLHF,TGCGCCAGCAGCCAAGAAGTATATGGGGCCAGCGTCAGTTATAATTCACCCCTCCACTTT
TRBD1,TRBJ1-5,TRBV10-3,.,CAIRGDSPNQPQHF,TGTGCCATCAGAGGGGACAGTCCTAATCAGCCCCAGCATTTT
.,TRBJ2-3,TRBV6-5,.,CASSSSLASVDTQYF,TGTGCCAGCAGTTCTAGTCTAGCGTCGGTAGATACGCAGTATTTT
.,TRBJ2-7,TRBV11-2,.,CASSTIGWGPTSTLYEQYF,TGTGCCAGCAGCACCATAGGATGGGGGCCGACTAGCACCCTCTACGAGCAGTACTTC
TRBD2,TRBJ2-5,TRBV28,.,CATSGTSVTQYF,TGTGCCACCTCCGGGACTAGTGTGACCCAGTACTTC
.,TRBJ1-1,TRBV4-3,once,CASSQERGIKAEAFF,TGCGCCAGCAGCCAAGAAAGAGGAATTAAGGCTGAAGCTTTCTTT
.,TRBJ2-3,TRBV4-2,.,CASSQGMYTDMGYF,TGTGCCAGCAGCCAAGGCATGTACACAGATATGGGGTATTTT
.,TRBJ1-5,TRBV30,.,CAWAPGKTGLGNQPQHF,TGTGCCTGGGCGCCTGGGAAAACAGGGCTGGGCAATCAGCCCCAGCATTTT
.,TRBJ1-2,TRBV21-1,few,CASKGQKGHGYTF,TGTGCCAGCAAGGGACAGAAGGGTCATGGCTACACCTTC
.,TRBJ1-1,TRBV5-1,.,CASSSQMNTEAFF,TGCGCCAGCAGCTCCCAGATGAACACTGAAGCTTTCTTT
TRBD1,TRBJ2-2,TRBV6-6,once,CASRGQLKSGELFF,TGTGCCAGCAGGGGACAGCTCAAGTCCGGGGAGCTGTTTTTT
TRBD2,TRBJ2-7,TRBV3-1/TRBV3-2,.,CASSQESLWTSGGGYEQYF,TGTGCCAGCAGCCAAGAATCCCTTTGGACTAGCGGGGGGGGATACGAGCAGTACTTC
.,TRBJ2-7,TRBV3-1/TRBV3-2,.,CASSPFSRSEQYF,TGTGCCAGCAGCCCGTTCTCTAGGAGCGAGCAGTACTTC
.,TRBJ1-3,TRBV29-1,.,CSVGERVVGGNTIYF,TGCAGCGTTGGGGAGCGGGTTGTAGGTGGAAACACCATATATTTT
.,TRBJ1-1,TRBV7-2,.,CASSLQGNTEAFF,TGTGCCAGCAGCTTACAGGGGAACACTGAAGCTTTCTTT
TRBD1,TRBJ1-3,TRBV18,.,CASSLDQGGSGNTIYF,TGTGCCAGCTCACTAGACCAGGGGGGCTCTGGAAACACCATATATTTT
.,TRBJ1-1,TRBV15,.,CATSRDLEYGTEAFF,TGTGCCACCAGCAGAGATTTGGAGTACGGCACTGAAGCTTTCTTT
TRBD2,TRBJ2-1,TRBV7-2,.,CASSLLAGGYNEQFF,TGTGCCAGCAGTTTACTAGCGGGAGGGTACAATGAGCAGTTCTTC
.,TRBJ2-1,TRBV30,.,CAWSIVIPNEQFF,TGTGCCTGGAGTATAGTTATCCCCAATGAGCAGTTCTTC
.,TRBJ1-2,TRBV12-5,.,CASGLAVSGGYTF,TGTGCTAGTGGTTTGGCGGTCTCAGGGGGCTACACCTTC
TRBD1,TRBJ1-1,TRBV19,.,CASRGQGVNTEAFF,TGTGCCAGTAGAGGACAGGGTGTGAACACTGAAGCTTTCTTT
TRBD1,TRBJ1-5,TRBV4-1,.,CASSYQPGTVSNQPQHF,TGCGCCAGCAGCTACCAACCTGGGACAGTTAGCAATCAGCCCCAGCATTTT
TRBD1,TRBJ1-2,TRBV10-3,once,CAISERDRTIYGYTF,TGTGCCATCAGTGAGCGGGACAGAACGATCTATGGCTACACCTTC
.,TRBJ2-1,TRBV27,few,CASSFLDPGGEQFF,TGTGCCAGCAGTTTCCTAGACCCCGGGGGTGAGCAGTTCTTC
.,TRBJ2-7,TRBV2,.,CATQDRGFNEQYF,TGTGCCACCCAGGATAGGGGGTTCAACGAGCAGTACTTC
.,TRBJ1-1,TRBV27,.,CASSYSTANTEAFF,TGTGCCAGCAGTTATTCGACAGCTAACACTGAAGCTTTCTTT
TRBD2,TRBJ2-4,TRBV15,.,CATSRGLAEGAKNIQYF,TGTGCCACCAGCAGGGGACTAGCGGAGGGAGCCAAAAACATTCAGTACTTC
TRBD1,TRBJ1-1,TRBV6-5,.,CASRQQGAHTEAFF,TGTGCCAGCAGACAACAGGGGGCGCACACTGAAGCTTTCTTT
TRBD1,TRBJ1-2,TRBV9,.,CASSTRQGIGYTF,TGTGCCAGCAGCACTCGACAGGGTATAGGCTACACCTTC
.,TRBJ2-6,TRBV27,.,CASSSTTVPSGANVLTF,TGTGCCAGCAGTTCGACTACGGTCCCAAGTGGGGCCAACGTCCTGACTTTC
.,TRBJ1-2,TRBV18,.,CASSNGAAYGYTF,TGTGCCAGCTCAAACGGTGCCGCCTATGGCTACACCTTC
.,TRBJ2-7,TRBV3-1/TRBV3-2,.,CASSDRQSSYEQYF,TGTGCCAGCAGCGATCGACAGAGCTCCTACGAGCAGTACTTC
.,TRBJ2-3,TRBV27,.,CASSTLPAGGRTQYF,TGTGCCAGCAGTACCCTGCCGGCGGGCGGGCGTACGCAGTATTTT
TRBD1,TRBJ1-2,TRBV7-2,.,CASSRDRDGYTF,TGTGCCAGCAGCCGGGACAGGGATGGCTACACCTTC
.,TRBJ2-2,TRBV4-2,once,CASSQEVVAGELFF,TGTGCCAGCAGCCAAGAGGTGGTAGCCGGGGAGCTGTTTTTT
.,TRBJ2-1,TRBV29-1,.,CSVEDPRAGGYNEQFF,TGCAGCGTTGAAGATCCCCGGGCCGGAGGCTACAATGAGCAGTTCTTC
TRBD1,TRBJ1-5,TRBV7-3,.,CASSRDRSFRDSNQPQHF,TGTGCCAGCAGCCGGGACAGATCATTCAGAGATAGCAATCAGCCCCAGCATTTT
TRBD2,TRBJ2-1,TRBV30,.,CAWEPAGGSYNEQFF,TGTGCCTGGGAACCCGCGGGGGGATCCTACAATGAGCAGTTCTTC
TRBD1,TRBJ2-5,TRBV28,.,CASRNPRQGKGRETQYF,TGTGCCAGCAGAAATCCTCGACAGGGGAAAGGGAGGGAGACCCAGTACTTC
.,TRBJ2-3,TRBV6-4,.,CASSDSVAGTDTQYF,TGTGCCAGCAGTGACTCGGTAGCGGGCACAGATACGCAGTATTTT
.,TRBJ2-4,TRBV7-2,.,CASSLSSAGNIQYF,TGTGCCAGCAGCTTATCTAGCGCAGGAAACATTCAGTACTTC
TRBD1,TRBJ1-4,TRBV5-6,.,CASSLTGAGRQKLFF,TGTGCCAGCAGCTTGACAGGGGCAGGGCGGCAGAAACTGTTTTTT
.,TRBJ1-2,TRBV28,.,CASSLSRGVYGYTF,TGTGCCAGCAGTTTATCTCGGGGAGTCTATGGCTACACCTTC
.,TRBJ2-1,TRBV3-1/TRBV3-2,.,CASSQDGTYAEQFF,TGTGCCAGCAGCCAAGACGGGACTTACGCTGAGCAGTTCTTC
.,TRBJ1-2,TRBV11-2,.,CASSLDLAGDGYTF,TGTGCCAGCAGCTTAGATTTGGCAGGGGACGGCTACACCTTC